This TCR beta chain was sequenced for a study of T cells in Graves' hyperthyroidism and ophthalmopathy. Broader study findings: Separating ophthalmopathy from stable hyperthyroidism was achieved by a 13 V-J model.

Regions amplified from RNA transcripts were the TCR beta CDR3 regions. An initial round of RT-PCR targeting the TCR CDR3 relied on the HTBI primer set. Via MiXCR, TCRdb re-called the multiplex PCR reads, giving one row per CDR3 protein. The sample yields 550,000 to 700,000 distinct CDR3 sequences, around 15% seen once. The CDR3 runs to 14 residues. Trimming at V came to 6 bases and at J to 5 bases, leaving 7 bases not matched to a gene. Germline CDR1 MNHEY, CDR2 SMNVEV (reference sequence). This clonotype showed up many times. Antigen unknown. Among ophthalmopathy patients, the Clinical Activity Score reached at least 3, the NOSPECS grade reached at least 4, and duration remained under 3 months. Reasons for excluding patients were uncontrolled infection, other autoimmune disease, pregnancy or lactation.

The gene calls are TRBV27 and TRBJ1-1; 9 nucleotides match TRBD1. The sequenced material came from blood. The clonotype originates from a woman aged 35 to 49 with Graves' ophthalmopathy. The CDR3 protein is CASSEDRGATEAFF. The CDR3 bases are TGTGCCAGCAGCGAAGACAGGGGGGCAACTGAAGCTTTCTTT.